A single sample is the source of the 30 T cell receptor beta chains below, sequenced in a study of T-cell memory formation after mild COVID-19. TCRdb re-derived calls from the 5' RACE reads in MiXCR, one entry per CDR3 protein. The data hold fewer than 350,000 distinct CDR3 sequences, with about a sixth observed a single time. Sequenced material: PBMCs or a T cell subset sorted from them (not recorded which). These TCRs come from a man younger than 35 who had mild COVID-19 (a few samples of this study predate the infection). Cell type and time point are not known.

The sample holds a few counts of this clonotype. The chain links TRBV20-1 to TRBJ2-5; D might be TRBD1 or TRBD2, each matching 5 bases. The CDR3 is 14 residues long. From germline, CDR1 is DFQATT and CDR2 SNEGSKA (reference sequence). The ends were cut back, 2 bases at V and 5 bases at J, with 15 bases in the middle. CDR3 loop: CSARLPGATETQYF. CDR3 coding DNA: TGCAGTGCTAGACTCCCCGGGGCGACCGAGACCCAGTACTTC.

This clonotype was picked up a small number of times. This chain connects TRBV7-2 to TRBJ2-3; D is perhaps TRBD1 or TRBD2 (5 bases each). Germline lookup yields CDR1 SGHTA and CDR2 FQGNSA. Trimming shortened V by 8 bases and J by 1 base, and 13 bases separated the two germline ends. The length of the CDR3 is 14 residues. Here the CDR3 DNA reads TGTGCCAGCGGGATGGGGACCGGCACAGATACGCAGTATTTT. It is translated as CASGMGTGTDTQYF. Full variable domain (outside the CDR3, taken from reference TRBV7-2 and TRBJ2-3): GAGVSQSPSNKVTEKGKDVELRCDPISGHTALYWYRQSLGQGLEFLIYFQGNSAPDKSGLPSDRFSAERTGGSVSTLTIQRTQQEDSAVYLCASGMGTGTDTQYFGPGTRLTVL.

The J gene is TRBJ1-1, the V gene TRBV9; 7 nucleotides match TRBD1. Germline V gene sequence: CDR1 SGDLS, CDR2 YYNGEE. Trimming took 3 bases from V and 6 from J; bases not matched to a gene: 11. The CDR3 totals 15 residues. This CDR3 reads CASSAKGGGSSEAFF. For the CDR3, the DNA is TGTGCCAGCAGCGCGAAGGGAGGGGGCTCGTCTGAAGCTTTCTTT.

The sample holds a few counts of this clonotype. CDR3 nucleotide sequence: TGTGCCAGCAGCAAAGATTCGTATAGCAATCAGCCCCAGCATTTT. It encodes CASSKDSYSNQPQHF. The J gene is TRBJ1-5, the V gene TRBV21-1. TRBV21-1 is labeled a pseudogene. CDR3 length equals 15 residues.

The gene calls are TRBV5-6 and TRBJ2-2, with 12 nucleotides matching TRBD1. The J segment lost 4 bases and the V segment lost 3 bases, leaving 1 base of the junction unmatched. This CDR3 spans 15 amino acids. Germline values: CDR1 SGHDT, CDR2 YYEEEE. In DNA, the CDR3 is TGTGCCAGCAGCTGGGACAGGGGGCGCACCGGGGAGCTGTTTTTT. Translated, it gives CASSWDRGRTGELFF.

This clonotype was seen more than once but under ten times. The chain combines TRBV9 with TRBJ1-1, with D perhaps TRBD1 (5 bases). Germline CDR1 and CDR2: SGDLS and YYNGEE. V was trimmed by 0 bases and J by 4 bases, leaving 10 bases between them. This CDR3 has 14 amino acids. The CDR3 sequence: CASSVGLGGTEAFF. The CDR3 nucleotides are TGTGCCAGCAGCGTAGGGCTCGGGGGCACTGAAGCTTTCTTT. Full variable domain (missing parts from reference TRBV9 and TRBJ1-1): DSGVTQTPKHLITATGQRVTLRCSPRSGDLSVYWYQQSLDQGLQFLIQYYNGEERAKGNILERFSAQQFPDLHSELNLSSLELGDSALYFCASSVGLGGTEAFFGQGTRLTVV.

This rearrangement joins TRBV5-1 to TRBJ1-2; possibly TRBD1 for D (5 bases). Trimming cost V 5 bases and J 4 bases, with 18 bases left between them. The CDR3 covers 15 residues. Germline CDR1 SGHRS, CDR2 YFSETQ. CDR3 in amino acids: CASRTGLRVRYGYTF. The DNA for the CDR3 is TGCGCCAGCAGGACGGGGCTCCGGGTACGCTATGGCTACACCTTC.

This chain joins TRBV27 and TRBJ1-1; no reliable D call. The CDR3 spans 14 residues. V dropped 1 base and J dropped 1 base, with 7 bases sitting between them. Germline V lookup: CDR1 MNHEY, CDR2 SMNVEV (reference sequence). In DNA form, the CDR3 reads TGTGCCAGCAGTTTATTACACCAGAACACTGAAGCTTTCTTT. It codes for CASSLLHQNTEAFF.

This clonotype was detected only a few times. The rearrangement joins TRBV7-9 to TRBJ1-1; tentative D call: TRBD1 (5 bases). V lost 5 bases and J lost 4, with 14 bases in between. From germline, CDR1 is SEHNR and CDR2 FQNEAQ (reference sequence). This CDR3 is built from 14 residues. The CDR3 sequence is CASSPDTGLTEAFF. In nucleotides, the CDR3 is TGTGCCAGCAGCCCAGACACGGGACTCACTGAAGCTTTCTTT.

The chain employs TRBV5-1 and TRBJ2-1, with TRBD2 matching over 7 bases. Germline V CDR1 and CDR2: SGHRS, YFSETQ. The V gene end was trimmed by 3 bases and the J gene end by 5 bases; junction bases not matched to a gene: 5. The CDR3 has 14 amino acids. CDR3 amino acids: CASSYLAEHNEQFF. The CDR3 coding sequence is TGCGCCAGCAGCTATCTAGCGGAGCACAATGAGCAGTTCTTC.

The V gene is TRBV7-9, the J gene TRBJ1-5, with D possibly matching TRBD1 (6 bases). This CDR3 contains 16 residues. V was pared by 1 base and J by 0 bases, with 10 bases between. Germline lookup yields CDR1 SEHNR and CDR2 FQNEAQ (reference sequence). In DNA form, the CDR3 reads TGTGCCAGCAGCTTAGGGGGGGCAGATAGCAATCAGCCCCAGCATTTT. Translation: CASSLGGADSNQPQHF.

This chain uses TRBV7-7 with TRBJ2-5; D is undetermined. This CDR3 is built from 17 residues. Trimming removed 5 bases from V and 0 bases from J, with 19 bases in between. Germline V gives CDR1 SSHAT, CDR2 FNYEAQ (reference sequence). CDR3 sequence reads: CASSPVEGAQYQETQYF. The CDR3 DNA reads TGTGCCAGCAGCCCCGTAGAAGGAGCACAGTACCAAGAGACCCAGTACTTC.

This clonotype was detected only a few times. The chain is built from TRBV9 and TRBJ2-6; D uncertain. Germline-derived CDR1 and CDR2 are SGDLS and YYNGEE. Trimming pared 0 bases from V and 2 bases from J, leaving 6 bases between. The CDR3 contains 15 residues. The CDR3 region is CASSVGGTGANVLTF. CDR3 coding DNA: TGTGCCAGCAGCGTAGGGGGAACTGGGGCCAACGTCCTGACTTTC.

This clonotype has just a few counts. The J gene is TRBJ1-5, the V gene TRBV5-4; D remains unclear. The CDR3 runs 12 residues. V was clipped by 2 bases and J by 8 bases, with 8 bases between them. CDR1 is SGHNT, CDR2 YYREEE, per germline (reference sequence). The CDR3 loop reads CASSLIGKPQHF. For the CDR3, the DNA is TGTGCCAGCAGCTTAATAGGCAAGCCCCAGCATTTT.

This clonotype was observed a few times. This chain uses TRBV27 with TRBJ1-5; 8 positions match TRBD1. Looked up from germline, CDR1 is MNHEY and CDR2 is SMNVEV (reference sequence). The CDR3 has 16 residues. V trimming: 5 bases; J trimming: 1 base; junction bases outside the gene matches: 7. The CDR3 DNA follows: TGTGCCAGCAGTCCCATGACAGGGGTAAGCAATCAGCCCCAGCATTTT. Amino acids: CASSPMTGVSNQPQHF.

J is TRBJ2-3 and V is TRBV7-2, with unresolved D. The CDR3 totals 15 residues. V was shortened by 5 bases and J by 5 bases, with 17 bases between the two germline ends. Per the germline V gene, CDR1 is SGHTA and CDR2 is FQGNSA. The CDR3 coding sequence is TGTGCCAGCAGCCACCCCCCGGCGCTGGGAGATACGCAGTATTTT. This codes for CASSHPPALGDTQYF.

There are a few counts of this clonotype. The rearrangement links TRBV7-9 to TRBJ1-1; TRBD1 agrees at 9 bases. Per germline, CDR1 SEHNR and CDR2 FQNEAQ (reference sequence). V lost 5 bases to trimming and J lost 8 bases; unmatched junction nucleotides: 6. This CDR3 comprises 13 residues. Here the CDR3 reads CASSPGQGSEAFF. DNA for the CDR3: TGTGCCAGCAGCCCCGGACAGGGGTCGGAAGCTTTCTTT.

V is TRBV6-1 and J is TRBJ2-6, with TRBD2 as a possible D gene (5 bases). In germline, CDR1 is MNHNS, CDR2 SASEGT. The CDR3 length is 15 residues. The V end was cut by 7 bases, the J end by 2 bases, with 12 bases between. CDR3 protein: CASTTEAAGANVLTF. The CDR3 DNA sequence: TGTGCCAGCACCACGGAGGCCGCTGGGGCCAACGTCCTGACTTTC.

V usage is TRBV4-3 and J usage is TRBJ2-7, with D possibly called TRBD1 or TRBD2 (5 bases each). The CDR3 consists of 16 residues. Germline V gene lookup returns CDR1 LGHNA and CDR2 YSLEER. Between the trimmed V and J ends, which lost 0 bases and 0 bases, there was a span of 12 bases. CDR3 in DNA: TGCGCCAGCAGCCAAGAACCCTCGGGGCTCTCCTACGAGCAGTACTTC. Its protein product is CASSQEPSGLSYEQYF.

The rearrangement links TRBV2 to TRBJ2-7; maybe TRBD1 (5 bases). CDR3 length equals 12 residues. Trimming left V 7 bases short and J 5 bases short, with 12 bases between. Germline V gene lookup returns CDR1 SNHLY and CDR2 FYNNEI. CDR3 residues: CASTARVDEQYF. The CDR3 DNA reads as TGTGCCAGCACCGCCAGGGTAGACGAGCAGTACTTC.

The rearrangement joins TRBV2 to TRBJ2-3; unclear D gene. Germline V CDR1 and CDR2: SNHLY, FYNNEI. The length of the CDR3 is 14 residues. The V gene lost 6 bases and the J gene lost 0 bases, with 10 bases spanning the gap. CDR3 protein: CASSDLASTDTQYF. The CDR3 coding sequence is TGTGCCAGCAGCGATCTCGCTAGCACAGATACGCAGTATTTT.

There are a few counts of this clonotype. The chain carries TRBV5-6 and TRBJ1-5; TRBD1 might be the D (6 bases). V gave up 1 base and J gave up 11 bases, with 13 bases separating them. The CDR3 contains 13 residues. Germline V gene lookup returns CDR1 SGHDT and CDR2 YYEEEE. The CDR3 sequence: CASSLYRQGTQHF. The CDR3 DNA reads TGTGCCAGCAGCTTGTACAGGCAGGGGACCCAGCATTTT. The full variable domain, rest sourced from reference TRBV5-6 and TRBJ1-5, is DAGVTQSPTHLIKTRGQQVTLRCSPKSGHDTVSWYQQALGQGPQFIFQYYEEEERQRGNFPDRFSGHQFPNYSSELNVNALLLGDSALYLCASSLYRQGTQHFGDGTRLSIL.

This chain uses TRBV4-1 with TRBJ1-1; D is possibly TRBD1 (5 bases). Trimming removed 0 bases at V and 6 bases at J, with 14 bases between. This CDR3 is built from 15 residues. Germline CDR1 reads MGHRA; CDR2 reads YSYEKL. In nucleotides, the CDR3 is TGCGCCAGCAGCCAAGATTTCGGGGGACGGGCTGAAGCTTTCTTT. Its protein is CASSQDFGGRAEAFF.

This clonotype appeared many times. This chain's CDR3 is CASSSRTSGGGEQFF. The CDR3 DNA is TGTGCCAGCAGTTCTAGGACTAGCGGGGGAGGTGAGCAGTTCTTC. The chain joins TRBV6-5 to TRBJ2-1; 13 bases align to TRBD2. This CDR3 spans 15 amino acids. V was clipped by 4 bases and J by 9 bases; unmatched bases: 6. Germline loops: CDR1 MNHEY, CDR2 SVGAGI.

This clonotype has only a few counts. The chain employs TRBV6-6 and TRBJ1-1; perhaps TRBD1 as D (5 bases). V lost 2 bases and J 1 base, leaving 14 bases between the germline ends. The length of the CDR3 is 16 residues. Germline assignment: CDR1 MNHNY and CDR2 SVGAGI (reference sequence). CDR3 sequence (DNA): TGTGCCAGCAGTTACGAGAGGGGTTGGGCGAACACTGAAGCTTTCTTT. This translates into CASSYERGWANTEAFF.

The chain is built from TRBV3-1 and TRBJ2-7; D uncertain. V was cut by 4 bases and J by 2 bases, with 12 bases left in between. CDR1 and CDR2 from the germline V gene are LGHDT and YNNKEL (reference sequence). The CDR3 is made up of 14 amino acids. CDR3 sequence: CASSLGRTTYEQYF. For the CDR3, the DNA is TGTGCCAGCAGCCTCGGGCGGACGACCTACGAGCAGTACTTC.

This rearrangement joins TRBV5-1 to TRBJ2-6; TRBD1 matches at 7 bases. The V gene's germline CDR1 is SGHRS and CDR2 YFSETQ. V dropped 3 bases and J dropped 4; count of bases not matched to a gene: 4. The CDR3 has 15 amino acids. The DNA of the CDR3 is TGCGCCAGCAGCTGGGACAGTCGCGGGGCCAACGTCCTGACTTTC. It specifies CASSWDSRGANVLTF.

CDR3 protein: CASIEGQGFPYEQYV. DNA for the CDR3: TGTGCCAGCATAGAGGGACAGGGATTTCCCTACGAGCAGTACGTC. The chain links TRBV6-6 to TRBJ2-7; 9 positions agree with TRBD1. The V gene's germline CDR1 is MNHNY and CDR2 SVGAGI (reference sequence). The CDR3 is 15 amino acids. The V segment lost 7 bases and the J segment 2 bases; nucleotides outside the gene matches: 9.

The chain is built from TRBV6-2 or TRBV6-3 and TRBJ1-6, with D unclear. Trimming cost V 6 bases and J 0 bases, with 9 bases left between them. Germline V lookup: CDR1 MNHEY, CDR2 SVGEGT. This CDR3 is 15 amino acids long. CDR3 in amino acids: CASRMMSSYNSPLHF. The CDR3 bases are TGTGCCAGCAGGATGATGAGCTCCTATAATTCACCCCTCCACTTT.

The rearrangement joins TRBV5-5 to TRBJ2-1; 8 bases are shared with TRBD2. The junction had 8 bases not matched to a gene; V was cut back by 7 bases and J by 2 bases. Germline loops: CDR1 SGHKS, CDR2 YYEKEE (reference sequence). There are 15 residues in the CDR3. The CDR3 here is CASGNAGGTYNEQFF. The DNA of the CDR3 is TGTGCCAGCGGAAACGCGGGGGGAACCTACAATGAGCAGTTCTTC.